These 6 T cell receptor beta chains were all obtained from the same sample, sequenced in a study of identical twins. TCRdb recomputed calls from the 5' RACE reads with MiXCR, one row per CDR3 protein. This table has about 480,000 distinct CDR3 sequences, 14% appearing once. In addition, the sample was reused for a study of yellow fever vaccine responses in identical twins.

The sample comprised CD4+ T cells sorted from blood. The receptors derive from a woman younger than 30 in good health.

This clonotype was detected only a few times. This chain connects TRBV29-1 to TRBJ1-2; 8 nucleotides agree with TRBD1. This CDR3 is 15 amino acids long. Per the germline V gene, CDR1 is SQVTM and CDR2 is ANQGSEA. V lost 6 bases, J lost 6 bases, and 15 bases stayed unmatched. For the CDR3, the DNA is TGCAGCGTGGCACAGGGGGGCCGGGGTGCGGATGGCTACACCTTC. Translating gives CSVAQGGRGADGYTF.

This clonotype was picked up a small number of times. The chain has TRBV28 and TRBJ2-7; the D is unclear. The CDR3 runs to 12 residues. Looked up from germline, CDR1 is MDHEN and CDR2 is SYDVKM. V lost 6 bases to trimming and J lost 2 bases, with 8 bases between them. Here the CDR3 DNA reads TGTGCCAGCAGGGGCCTAGCCTACGAGCAGTACTTC. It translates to CASRGLAYEQYF.

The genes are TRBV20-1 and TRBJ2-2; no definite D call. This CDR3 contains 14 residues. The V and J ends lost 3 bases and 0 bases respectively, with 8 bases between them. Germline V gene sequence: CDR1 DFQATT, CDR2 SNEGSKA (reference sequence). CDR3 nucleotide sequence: TGCAGTGCTAGGGGAAAGACGAACACCGGGGAGCTGTTTTTT. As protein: CSARGKTNTGELFF.

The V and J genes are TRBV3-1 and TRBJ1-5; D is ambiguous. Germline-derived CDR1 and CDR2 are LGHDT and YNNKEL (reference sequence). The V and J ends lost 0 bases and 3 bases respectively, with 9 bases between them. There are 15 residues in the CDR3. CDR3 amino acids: CASSQDLRPNQPQHF. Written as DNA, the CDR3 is TGTGCCAGCAGCCAAGATCTCCGACCCAATCAGCCCCAGCATTTT.

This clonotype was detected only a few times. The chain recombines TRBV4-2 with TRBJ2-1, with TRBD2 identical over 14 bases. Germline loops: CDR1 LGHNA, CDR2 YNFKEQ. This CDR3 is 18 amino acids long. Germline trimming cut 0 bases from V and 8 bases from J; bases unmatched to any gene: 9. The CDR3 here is CASSQEALRLAGGDEQFF. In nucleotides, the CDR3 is TGTGCCAGCAGCCAAGAAGCGTTGAGACTAGCGGGAGGGGATGAGCAGTTCTTC.

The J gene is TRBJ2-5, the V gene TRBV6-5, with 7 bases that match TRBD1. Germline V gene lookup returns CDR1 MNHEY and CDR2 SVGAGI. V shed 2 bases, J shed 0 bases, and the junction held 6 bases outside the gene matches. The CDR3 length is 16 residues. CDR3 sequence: CASSYPGQVDQETQYF. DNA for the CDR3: TGTGCCAGCAGTTACCCCGGACAGGTGGACCAAGAGACCCAGTACTTC.